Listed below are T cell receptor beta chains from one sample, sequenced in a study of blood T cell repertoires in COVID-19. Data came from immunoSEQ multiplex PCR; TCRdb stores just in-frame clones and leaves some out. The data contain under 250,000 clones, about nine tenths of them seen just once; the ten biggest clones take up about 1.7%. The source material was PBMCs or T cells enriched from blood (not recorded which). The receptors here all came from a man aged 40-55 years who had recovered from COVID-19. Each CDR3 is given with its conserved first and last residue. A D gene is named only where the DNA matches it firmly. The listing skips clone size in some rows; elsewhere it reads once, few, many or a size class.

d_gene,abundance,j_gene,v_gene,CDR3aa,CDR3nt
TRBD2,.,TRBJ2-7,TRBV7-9,CASSLGGSSTYEQYF,TGTGCCAGCAGCTTAGGCGGGAGTTCAACCTACGAGCAGTACTTC
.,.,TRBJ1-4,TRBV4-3,CASSPSPATSGEKLFF,TGCGCCAGCAGCCCGTCCCCGGCCACCTCGGGGGAAAAACTGTTTTTT
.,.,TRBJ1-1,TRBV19,CASSINRDTEAFF,TGTGCCAGTAGTATTAATCGGGACACTGAAGCTTTCTTT
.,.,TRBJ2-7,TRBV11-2,CASRDSSSYEQYF,TGTGCCAGCAGGGACAGCAGCTCCTACGAGCAGTACTTC
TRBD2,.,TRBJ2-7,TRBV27,CASSWAGGPYEQYF,TGTGCCAGCAGTTGGGCGGGAGGGCCCTACGAGCAGTACTTC
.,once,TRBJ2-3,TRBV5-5,CASSLVGGGASTDTQYF,TGTGCCAGCAGCTTGGTGGGAGGGGGAGCGAGCACAGATACGCAGTATTTT
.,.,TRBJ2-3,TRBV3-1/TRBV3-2,CASSHRGIDTQYF,TGTGCCAGCAGCCATAGGGGTATAGATACGCAGTATTTT
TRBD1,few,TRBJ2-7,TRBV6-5,CASSYSEDRGKYEQYF,TGTGCCAGCAGTTACTCGGAAGACAGGGGGAAATACGAGCAGTACTTC
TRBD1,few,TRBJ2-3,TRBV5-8,CASSLVSVAGGTDTQYF,TGTGCCAGCAGCTTGGTCTCGGTGGCAGGGGGAACAGATACGCAGTATTTT
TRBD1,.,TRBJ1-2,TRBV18,CASSRTGQGARGYTF,TGTGCCAGCTCACGCACGGGACAGGGGGCGCGTGGCTACACCTTC
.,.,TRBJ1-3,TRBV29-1,CSVEEARGYSGNTIYF,TGCAGCGTTGAAGAAGCCCGCGGCTACTCTGGAAACACCATATATTTT
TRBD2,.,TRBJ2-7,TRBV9,CASSVGASGGADHEQYF,TGTGCCAGCAGCGTAGGGGCTAGCGGGGGGGCGGACCACGAGCAGTACTTC
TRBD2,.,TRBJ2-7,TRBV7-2,CASSQRTSGASYEQYF,TGTGCCAGCAGCCAGAGGACTAGCGGGGCATCCTACGAGCAGTACTTC
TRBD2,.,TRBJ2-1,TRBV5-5,CASSLAGLAVSSYNEQFF,TGTGCCAGCAGCTTGGCGGGACTAGCGGTAAGCTCCTACAATGAGCAGTTCTTC
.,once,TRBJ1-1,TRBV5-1,CASSLGGSGTTEAFF,TGCGCCAGCAGCTTGGGGGGATCGGGAACCACTGAAGCTTTCTTT
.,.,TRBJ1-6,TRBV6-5,CASSYSGGDSPLHF,TGTGCCAGCAGTTACTCGGGCGGGGACTCACCCCTCCACTTT
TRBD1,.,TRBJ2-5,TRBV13,CASSSSHRDRGWETQYF,TGTGCCAGCAGCAGTAGCCACCGGGACAGGGGCTGGGAGACCCAGTACTTC
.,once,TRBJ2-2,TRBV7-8,CASSFWSGFAGELFF,TGTGCCAGCAGCTTTTGGTCCGGGTTCGCCGGGGAGCTGTTTTTT
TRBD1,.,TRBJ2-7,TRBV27,CASSLWTGYSYEQYF,TGTGCCAGCAGTTTATGGACAGGCTACTCCTACGAGCAGTACTTC
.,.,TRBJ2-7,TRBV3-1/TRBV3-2,CASSQDFGSEQYF,TGTGCCAGCAGCCAAGATTTCGGTTCCGAGCAGTACTTC
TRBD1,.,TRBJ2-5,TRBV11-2,CASSLGQGETQYF,TGTGCCAGCAGCTTAGGACAGGGGGAGACCCAGTACTTC
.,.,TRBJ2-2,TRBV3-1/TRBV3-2,CASSQPPLATGELFF,TGTGCCAGCAGCCAACCTCCCCTTGCGACCGGGGAGCTGTTTTTT
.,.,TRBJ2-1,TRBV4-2,CASSFGQSTGEQFF,TGTGCCAGCAGCTTCGGACAGTCTACGGGTGAGCAGTTCTTC
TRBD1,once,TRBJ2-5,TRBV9,CASNLGQEQETQYF,TGTGCCAGCAACCTAGGACAGGAGCAAGAGACCCAGTACTTC
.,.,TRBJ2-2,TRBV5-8,CASSLARGTPGELFF,TGTGCCAGCAGCTTGGCGAGGGGGACCCCCGGGGAGCTGTTTTTT
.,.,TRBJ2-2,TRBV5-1,CASSLSGPGTQVGELFF,TGCGCCAGCAGCTTGTCGGGGCCCGGGACTCAGGTCGGGGAGCTGTTTTTT
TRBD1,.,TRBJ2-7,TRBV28,CATGGQAYEQYF,TGTGCCACAGGGGGACAGGCCTACGAGCAGTACTTC
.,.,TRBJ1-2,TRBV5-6,CASSFGQPNYGYTF,TGTGCCAGCAGCTTCGGACAGCCGAACTATGGCTACACCTTC
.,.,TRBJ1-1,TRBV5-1,CASSLPSGNTEAFF,TGCGCCAGCAGCTTGCCTTCGGGGAACACTGAAGCTTTCTTT
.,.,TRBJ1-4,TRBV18,CASSPLTGEKLFF,TGTGCCAGCTCCCCCCTGACGGGTGAAAAACTGTTTTTT
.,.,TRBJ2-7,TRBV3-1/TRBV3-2,CASSQGRSYEQYF,TGTGCCAGCAGCCAAGGCAGGTCCTACGAGCAGTACTTC
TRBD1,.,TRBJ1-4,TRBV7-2,CASSSGQTGGANEKLFF,TGTGCCAGCAGCTCAGGACAGACAGGGGGCGCGAATGAAAAACTGTTTTTT
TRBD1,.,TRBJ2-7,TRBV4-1,CASSQGQGPIYEQYF,TGCGCCAGCAGCCAGGGACAGGGCCCCATTTACGAGCAGTACTTC
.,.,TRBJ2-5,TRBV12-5,CASGGNGPGEETQYF,TGTGCTAGTGGGGGAAACGGGCCAGGGGAAGAGACCCAGTACTTC
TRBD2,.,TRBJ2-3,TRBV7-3,CASSPGLPNTDTQYF,TGTGCCAGCAGCCCGGGACTACCAAACACAGATACGCAGTATTTT
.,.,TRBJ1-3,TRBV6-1,CASSVGNRVSSGNTIYF,TGTGCCAGCAGTGTCGGGAACAGGGTATCCTCTGGAAACACCATATATTTT
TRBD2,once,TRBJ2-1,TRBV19,CASSIDGRAFEQFF,TGTGCCAGTAGTATAGACGGGAGGGCATTTGAGCAGTTCTTC
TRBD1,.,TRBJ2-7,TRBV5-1,CASSGRQGTYEQYF,TGCGCCAGCAGCGGGCGACAGGGGACCTACGAGCAGTACTTC
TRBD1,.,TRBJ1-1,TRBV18,CASDSTGVLEAFF,TGTGCCAGCGACAGTACAGGGGTACTAGAAGCTTTCTTT
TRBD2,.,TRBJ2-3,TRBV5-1,CASSLEGGGDTQYF,TGCGCCAGCAGCTTGGAGGGCGGGGGAGATACGCAGTATTTT
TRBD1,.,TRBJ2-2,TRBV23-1,CASSQSDRGIITGELFF,TGCGCCAGCAGTCAATCCGACAGGGGGATTATCACCGGGGAGCTGTTTTTT
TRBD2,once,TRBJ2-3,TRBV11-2,CASSLALAGDTDTQYF,TGTGCCAGCAGCTTAGCTCTAGCGGGGGACACAGATACGCAGTATTTT
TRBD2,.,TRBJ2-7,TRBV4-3,CASSQESLAGVGEQYF,TGCGCCAGCAGCCAAGAGAGTTTAGCGGGTGTTGGCGAGCAGTACTTC
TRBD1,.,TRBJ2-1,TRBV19,CASRSTGTGVNNEQFF,TGTGCCAGTAGATCTACCGGGACAGGGGTCAACAATGAGCAGTTCTTC
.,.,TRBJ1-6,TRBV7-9,CASSLAQESPLHF,TGTGCCAGCAGCTTAGCACAAGAATCACCCCTCCACTTT
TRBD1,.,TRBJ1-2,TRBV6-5,CASSPGQVYGYTF,TGTGCCAGCAGTCCTGGACAGGTTTATGGCTACACCTTC
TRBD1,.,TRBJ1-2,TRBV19,CASSRQGYYGYTF,TGTGCCAGTTCACGACAGGGGTACTATGGCTACACCTTC
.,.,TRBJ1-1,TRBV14,CASSQRNRATEAFF,TGTGCCAGCAGCCAGAGAAATCGAGCAACTGAAGCTTTCTTT
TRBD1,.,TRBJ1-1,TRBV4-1,CASSLRTGLTDTEAFF,TGCGCCAGCAGCCTTCGGACAGGCTTAACGGACACTGAAGCTTTCTTT
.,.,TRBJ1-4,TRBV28,CASSEDLSGNEKLFF,TGTGCCAGCAGCGAAGATTTGAGTGGTAATGAAAAACTGTTTTTT
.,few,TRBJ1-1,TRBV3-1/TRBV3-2,CASSQGPYNTEAFF,TGTGCCAGCAGCCAAGGGCCGTACAACACTGAAGCTTTCTTT
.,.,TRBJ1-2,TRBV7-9,CASSQQTFLSNYGYTF,TGTGCCAGCAGCCAACAAACGTTCTTATCTAACTATGGCTACACCTTC
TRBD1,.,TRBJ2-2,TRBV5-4,CASRRTGERKNTGELFF,TGTGCCAGCAGAAGGACAGGGGAAAGAAAGAACACCGGGGAGCTGTTTTTT
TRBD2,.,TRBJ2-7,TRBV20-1,CSASGLARSYEQYF,TGCAGTGCTAGTGGACTAGCGCGGTCCTACGAGCAGTACTTC
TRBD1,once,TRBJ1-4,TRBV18,CASSPGTGDFNEKLFF,TGTGCCAGCTCACCCGGGACAGGGGATTTTAATGAAAAACTGTTTTTT